One and the same sample provided the 30 T cell receptor beta chains below, sequenced in a study of blood T cell repertoires in COVID-19 (dated by TCRdb to the early 2020s). The library was produced with the immunoSEQ multiplex PCR assay. Imported from immuneACCESS, the table was reduced by TCRdb to in-frame sequences with V and J called. These copies leave out some clones; in studies compared against another copy, an unresolved V gene accounts for under half, and the cause of the remainder is not known. This sample gives about 140,000 clones in total; more than 60% of them show up just once. The ten top clones hold roughly 14% of the sample. The specimen was peripheral blood. The receptors were gathered from a man aged 80 or over with acute or convalescent COVID-19.

This chain links TRBV7-9 with TRBJ1-1; 10 nucleotides line up with TRBD1. V gave up 10 bases and J gave up 1 base; unmatched junction bases: 3. The CDR3 extends over 13 amino acids. Looked up from germline, CDR1 is SEHNR and CDR2 is FQNEAQ (reference sequence). CDR3 sequence: CATDRGRNTEAFF. The CDR3 region has the DNA TGTGCCACCGACAGGGGGCGGAACACTGAAGCTTTCTTT.

The chain is built from TRBV10-2 and TRBJ2-3; 8 nucleotides agree with TRBD2. The CDR3 is made up of 13 amino acids. After removal of 2 bases from V and 8 bases from J, the junction contained 3 bases not matched to a gene. The V gene's germline CDR1 is WSHSY and CDR2 SAAADI. CDR3 DNA: TGCGCCAGCAGTGAGCAGACTAGCGCTACGCAGTATTTT. Translation: CASSEQTSATQYF.

This clone showed up just a few times. The rearrangement links TRBV6-2 or TRBV6-3 to TRBJ2-1; 11 bases fit TRBD2. The CDR3 extends over 14 amino acids. The J segment lost 10 bases and the V segment lost 8 bases, leaving 10 bases of the junction unmatched. Germline V gives CDR1 MNHEY, CDR2 SVGEGT. The CDR3 coding sequence is TGTGCCAGCGGCCTAGCGGGGGGCGCCCGGGAGCAGTTCTTC. Residues: CASGLAGGAREQFF.

The chain carries TRBV19 and TRBJ1-1; possibly TRBD1 for D (5 bases). Germline V gene data show CDR1 as LNHDA and CDR2 as SQIVND (reference sequence). The CDR3 totals 14 residues. V was cut by 6 bases and J by 3 bases, with 14 bases left in between. The CDR3 DNA reads as TGTGCCAGTAGCCTCAGGGTAGGGGACACTGAAGCTTTCTTT. It specifies CASSLRVGDTEAFF.

The gene calls are TRBV19 and TRBJ2-3; D unresolved. This CDR3 comprises 12 residues. V was pared by 4 bases and J by 7 bases, with 9 bases between. Per the germline V gene, CDR1 is LNHDA and CDR2 is SQIVND (reference sequence). CDR3 amino acids: CASSTSSYTQYF. In DNA, the CDR3 is TGTGCCAGTAGTACCTCGTCTTATACGCAGTATTTT.

The gene calls are TRBV5-4 and TRBJ1-4; 8 bases fit TRBD1. Per germline, CDR1 SGHNT and CDR2 YYREEE (reference sequence). V shed 0 bases, J shed 7 bases, and the junction held 5 bases outside the gene matches. CDR3 size: 15 residues. The CDR3 loop reads CASSLAQGATEKLFF. The CDR3 coding sequence is TGTGCCAGCAGCTTGGCCCAGGGGGCTACTGAAAAACTGTTTTTT.

Worth noting for this clone: At one boundary the junction diverges from the germline segment, which might be a read error. The chain employs TRBV28 and TRBJ2-7; 7 bases line up with TRBD2. CDR3 length: 15 residues. Germline values: CDR1 MDHEN, CDR2 SYDVKM. The CDR3 is CASMGGGRLSDEQYF. The CDR3 region has the DNA TGTGCCAGCATGGGGGGGGGACGCCTCTCCGACGAGCAGTACTTC.

The V call is TRBV6-2 or TRBV6-3, the J call TRBJ2-1; 8 bases align to TRBD1. The CDR3 is 14 amino acids. With V trimmed by 6 bases and J by 2 bases, 3 bases remained unmatched. From germline, CDR1 is MNHEY and CDR2 SVGEGT. This CDR3 reads CASSGDRTYNEQFF. The CDR3 bases are TGTGCCAGCAGCGGGGACAGGACCTACAATGAGCAGTTCTTC.

The chain is built from TRBV7-2 and TRBJ2-1, with 12 bases aligning to TRBD2. V was pared by 8 bases and J by 8 bases, with 4 bases of the junction left unmatched. The CDR3 extends over 13 amino acids. The germline gives CDR1 SGHTA, CDR2 FQGNSA. CDR3 sequence (DNA): TGTGCCAGCCGCACTAGCGGGGGGTATGAGCAGTTCTTC. This gives the protein CASRTSGGYEQFF.

The chain uses TRBV7-8 and TRBJ2-1; 11 bases agree with TRBD2. This CDR3 is 19 amino acids long. The germline gives CDR1 SGHVS, CDR2 FQNEAQ. V lost 5 bases and J lost 7; bases outside the gene matches: 19. CDR3 protein: CASSRSIAGGALSLNEQFF. In DNA, the CDR3 is TGTGCCAGCAGCCGATCCATAGCGGGGGGGGCCCTTTCTCTAAATGAGCAGTTCTTC.

The rearrangement links TRBV7-8 to TRBJ1-5; D is unresolved. The CDR3 loop spans 14 amino acids. Trimming removed 0 bases from V and 3 bases from J, with 6 bases in between. Germline CDR1 SGHVS, CDR2 FQNEAQ. The CDR3 DNA reads as TGTGCCAGCAGCTTAGCCAGCGCCAATCAGCCCCAGCATTTT. It yields the protein CASSLASANQPQHF.

The rearrangement links TRBV2 to TRBJ1-2; the D gene is possibly TRBD1 (6 bases). This CDR3 has 16 amino acids. Trimming cost V 7 bases and J 0 bases, with 18 bases left between them. CDR1 and CDR2 (germline): SNHLY, FYNNEI. This CDR3 is CASTKLGQNSNYGYTF. The CDR3, as DNA: TGTGCCAGCACTAAACTCGGACAGAATTCTAACTATGGCTACACCTTC.

The rearrangement uses TRBV29-1 and TRBJ2-3; weak D call: TRBD1 (5 bases). The length of the CDR3 is 12 residues. Per the germline V gene, CDR1 is SQVTM and CDR2 is ANQGSEA. V was cut by 7 bases and J by 4 bases, with 12 bases left in between. The CDR3 region is CSGWGSSDTQYF. The CDR3 DNA reads TGCAGCGGCTGGGGCAGTTCAGATACGCAGTATTTT.

The chain uses TRBV21-1 and TRBJ2-1; the table's D call, TRBD2, has no DNA check behind it. TRBV21-1 is given as a pseudogene. The CDR3 covers 15 residues. The CDR3 coding sequence is TGTGCCAGCAGCATGGAGAGGAGCTCCTACAATGAGCAGTTCTTC. As protein: CASSMERSSYNEQFF.

The rearrangement joins TRBV5-4 to TRBJ1-3; possible D gene TRBD1, 6 bases. This CDR3 region has 15 residues. The germline CDR1 and CDR2 sequences are SGHNT and YYREEE (reference sequence). V lost 4 bases, J lost 2 bases, and 13 bases lay in between. The CDR3 nucleotides read TGTGCCAGCAGCGCAGGGGTCAGCCCTGGAAACACCATATATTTT. It specifies CASSAGVSPGNTIYF.

The chain combines TRBV18 with TRBJ2-7; the D is unclear. Trimming left V 3 bases short and J 3 bases short, with 12 bases between. Germline V lookup: CDR1 KGHSH, CDR2 LQKENI. The CDR3 contains 14 residues. CDR3 nucleotides: TGTGCCAGCTCACCTCCCTCCAGGCGCTACGAGCAGTACTTC. Encoded protein: CASSPPSRRYEQYF.

The chain combines TRBV19 with TRBJ2-3, with D maybe TRBD2 (5 bases). Trimming removed 4 bases at V and 2 bases at J, with 10 bases between. Germline assignment: CDR1 LNHDA and CDR2 SQIVND (reference sequence). The CDR3 spans 14 residues. The CDR3 DNA reads TGTGCCAGTAGTACGGAGGAGATCACAGATACGCAGTATTTT. It codes for CASSTEEITDTQYF.

Only a few counts were recorded for this clone. This chain connects TRBV7-2 to TRBJ2-7; D gene uncertain. This CDR3 region has 14 residues. Looked up from germline, CDR1 is SGHTA and CDR2 is FQGNSA. Deletions cut 9 bases from V and 2 bases from J, with 17 bases between. The DNA of the CDR3 is TGTGCCAGTGTGTTGGGCCCAGACCCCTACGAGCAGTACTTC. It yields the protein CASVLGPDPYEQYF.

The V and J genes are TRBV15 and TRBJ1-2, with D perhaps matching TRBD1 (5 bases). CDR3 size: 13 residues. V lost 1 base and J lost 7, with 10 bases in between. The germline V gene has CDR1 LNHNV and CDR2 YYDKDF (reference sequence). CDR3 loop: CATSRVGARGYTF. Here the CDR3 DNA reads TGTGCCACCAGCAGAGTTGGGGCGCGTGGCTACACCTTC. The whole variable domain, filled in from reference TRBV15 and TRBJ1-2, reads DAMVIQNPRYQVTQFGKPVTLSCSQTLNHNVMYWYQQKSSQAPKLLFHYYDKDFNNEADTPDNFQSRRPNTSFCFLDIRSPGLGDTAMYLCATSRVGARGYTFGSGTRLTVV.

This rearrangement joins TRBV3-1 (or the pseudogene TRBV3-2) to TRBJ2-3, with 10 positions matching TRBD2. The germline CDR1 and CDR2 sequences are LGHDT and YNNKEL (reference sequence). The V and J ends lost 1 base and 7 bases, in that order; junction bases with no gene match: 5. The CDR3 has 15 residues. The CDR3 DNA is TGTGCCAGCAGCCAAGGACTAGCGGGTCCATATACGCAGTATTTT. Translating gives CASSQGLAGPYTQYF.

The chain links TRBV3-1 (or the pseudogene TRBV3-2) to TRBJ1-6, with TRBD1 as a possible D gene (6 bases). The CDR3 is 13 residues long. Germline CDR1 LGHDT, CDR2 YNNKEL (reference sequence). Between the trimmed V and J ends, which lost 9 bases and 10 bases, there was a span of 16 bases. The CDR3 DNA reads TGTGCCAGTCAAGGGCCGAGGGGGTCACCCCTCCACTTT. Its protein is CASQGPRGSPLHF.

The chain uses TRBV28 and TRBJ1-1; a weak D match, TRBD1 (5 bases). The germline V gene encodes CDR1 MDHEN and CDR2 SYDVKM. Trimming pared 6 bases from V and 6 bases from J, leaving 8 bases between. This CDR3 comprises 11 residues. The chain's CDR3 is CASRTEAEAFF. The CDR3, as DNA: TGTGCCAGCAGGACAGAGGCTGAAGCTTTCTTT.

The chain combines TRBV2 with TRBJ2-5, with a possible D match to TRBD1 (5 bases). Germline V gives CDR1 SNHLY, CDR2 FYNNEI. This CDR3 contains 16 residues. Trimming removed 10 bases at V and 4 bases at J, with 25 bases between. The CDR3 sequence: CATDSGIVGRGETQYF. The CDR3 DNA reads as TGTGCCACAGACTCCGGTATTGTGGGAAGGGGAGAGACCCAGTACTTC.

The CDR3 sequence is CASSVQGFGGNTIYF. CDR3 in DNA: TGTGCCAGCAGCGTACAGGGATTCGGTGGAAACACCATATATTTT. This chain uses TRBV5-4 with TRBJ1-3; a weak D match, TRBD1 (6 bases). The ends were cut back, 4 bases at V and 3 bases at J, with 14 bases in the middle. There are 15 residues in the CDR3. The germline CDR1 and CDR2 sequences are SGHNT and YYREEE (reference sequence).

The chain joins TRBV7-8 to TRBJ1-2; D may be TRBD1 (5 bases). CDR1 and CDR2 from the germline V gene are SGHVS and FQNEAQ. Trimming removed 4 bases at V and 4 bases at J, with 13 bases between. The CDR3 is made up of 14 amino acids. CDR3 nucleotide sequence: TGTGCCAGCAGCTGGGGCGATGATATCTATGGCTACACCTTC. Translation: CASSWGDDIYGYTF.

This clone came up a few times. This chain links TRBV10-2 with TRBJ2-7, with a possible D match to TRBD1 (5 bases). The CDR3 is 12 residues long. Looked up from germline, CDR1 is WSHSY and CDR2 is SAAADI. V lost 6 bases and J 7 bases, leaving 13 bases between the germline ends. The CDR3 loop is CASSLTVWEQYF. The DNA for the CDR3 is TGCGCCAGCAGCTTGACAGTTTGGGAGCAGTACTTC.

This chain joins TRBV4-2 and TRBJ2-7; D possibly corresponds to TRBD2 (5 bases). Germline CDR1 and CDR2: LGHNA and YNFKEQ. The CDR3 covers 14 residues. V shed 4 bases and J shed 3 bases, with 13 bases lying between them. Here the CDR3 reads CASSPRAGLYEQYF. In nucleotides, the CDR3 is TGTGCCAGCAGCCCTCGGGCAGGACTCTACGAGCAGTACTTC.

This clone was counted only a few times. The V call is TRBV10-2, the J call TRBJ1-5; D may be TRBD1 (5 bases). V shed 3 bases and J shed 2 bases, with 14 bases lying between them. The CDR3 totals 16 residues. In germline, CDR1 is WSHSY, CDR2 SAAADI. In DNA form, the CDR3 reads TGCGCCAGCAGTGATTGGGCAGGGTGGGGCAATCAGCCCCAGCATTTT. Translating it yields CASSDWAGWGNQPQHF.

This chain joins TRBV6-2 or TRBV6-3 and TRBJ2-5, with 11 positions matching TRBD2. Germline V gives CDR1 MNHEY, CDR2 SVGEGT. V gave up 6 bases and J gave up 3 bases; unmatched junction bases: 15. CDR3 length equals 18 residues. The CDR3 DNA reads TGTGCCAGCAGCTCTATGACTAGCGGGGCGATTGGAAAAGAGACCCAGTACTTC. This translates into CASSSMTSGAIGKETQYF.

The chain uses TRBV5-1 and TRBJ1-5, with D possibly matching TRBD1 (5 bases). The CDR3 sequence is 16 residues long. From germline, CDR1 is SGHRS and CDR2 YFSETQ. Deletions cut 4 bases from V and 0 bases from J, with 14 bases between. The CDR3 sequence is CASSPGHVYSNQPQHF. CDR3 nucleotide sequence: TGCGCCAGCAGCCCTGGACATGTGTATAGCAATCAGCCCCAGCATTTT.